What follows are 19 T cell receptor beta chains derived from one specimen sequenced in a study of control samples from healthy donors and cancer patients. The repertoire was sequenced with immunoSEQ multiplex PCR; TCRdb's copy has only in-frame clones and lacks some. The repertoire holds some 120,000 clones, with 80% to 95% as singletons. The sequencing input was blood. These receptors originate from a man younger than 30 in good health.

DNA of the CDR3: TGTGCCAGCTTCACTAGCGACAAAAACATTCAGTACTTC. It translates to CASFTSDKNIQYF. J is TRBJ2-4 and V is TRBV19; the match to TRBD2 covers 7 bases. V lost 9 bases to trimming and J lost 3 bases; unmatched junction nucleotides: 5. The CDR3 consists of 13 residues. Germline V CDR1 and CDR2: LNHDA, SQIVND (reference sequence). The full variable domain, completed using reference TRBV19 and TRBJ2-4, is DGGITQSPKYLFRKEGQNVTLSCEQNLNHDAMYWYRQDPGQGLRLIYYSQIVNDFQKGDIAEGYSVSREKKESFPLTVTSAQKNPTAFYLCASFTSDKNIQYFGAGTRLSVL.

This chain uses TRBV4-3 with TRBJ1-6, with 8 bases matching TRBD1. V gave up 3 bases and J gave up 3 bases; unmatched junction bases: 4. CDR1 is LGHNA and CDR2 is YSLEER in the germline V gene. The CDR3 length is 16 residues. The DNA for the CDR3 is TGCGCCAGCAGCCACGGACAGGGTGGCTATAATTCACCCCTCCACTTT. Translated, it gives CASSHGQGGYNSPLHF.

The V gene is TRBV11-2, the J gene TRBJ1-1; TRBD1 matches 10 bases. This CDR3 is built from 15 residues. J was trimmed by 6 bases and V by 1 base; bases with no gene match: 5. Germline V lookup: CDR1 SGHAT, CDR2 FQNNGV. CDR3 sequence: CASSLGTGGESEAFF. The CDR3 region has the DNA TGTGCCAGCAGCTTAGGGACAGGGGGAGAGTCTGAAGCTTTCTTT.

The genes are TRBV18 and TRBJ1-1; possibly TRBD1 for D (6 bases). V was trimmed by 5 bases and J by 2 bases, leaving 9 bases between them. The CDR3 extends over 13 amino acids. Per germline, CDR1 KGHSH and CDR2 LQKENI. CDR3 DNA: TGTGCCAGCTCAGGGGGCCTCAACACTGAAGCTTTCTTT. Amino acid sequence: CASSGGLNTEAFF. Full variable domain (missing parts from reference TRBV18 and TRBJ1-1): NAGVMQNPRHLVRRRGQEARLRCSPMKGHSHVYWYRQLPEEGLKFMVYLQKENIIDESGMPKERFSAEFPKEGPSILRIQQVVRGDSAAYFCASSGGLNTEAFFGQGTRLTVV.

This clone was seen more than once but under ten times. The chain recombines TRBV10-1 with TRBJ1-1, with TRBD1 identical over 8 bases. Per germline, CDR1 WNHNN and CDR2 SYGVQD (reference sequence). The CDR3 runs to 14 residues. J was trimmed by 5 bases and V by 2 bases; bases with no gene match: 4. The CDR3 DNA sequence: TGCGCCAGCAGTGAGGACAGGGGAGGAACTGAAGCTTTCTTT. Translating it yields CASSEDRGGTEAFF.

The CDR3 spells CASSMDVGGSILSSTDTQYF. The CDR3 nucleotides are TGTGCCAGTAGTATGGACGTGGGCGGGAGTATACTCTCTAGCACAGATACGCAGTATTTT. This chain joins TRBV19 and TRBJ2-3; 7 bases are shared with TRBD2. The ends lost 3 bases at V and 0 bases at J; junction bases unmatched: 18. This CDR3 comprises 20 residues. Germline assignment: CDR1 LNHDA and CDR2 SQIVND (reference sequence). Full variable domain (remainder filled in from reference TRBV19 and TRBJ2-3): DGGITQSPKYLFRKEGQNVTLSCEQNLNHDAMYWYRQDPGQGLRLIYYSQIVNDFQKGDIAEGYSVSREKKESFPLTVTSAQKNPTAFYLCASSMDVGGSILSSTDTQYFGPGTRLTVL.

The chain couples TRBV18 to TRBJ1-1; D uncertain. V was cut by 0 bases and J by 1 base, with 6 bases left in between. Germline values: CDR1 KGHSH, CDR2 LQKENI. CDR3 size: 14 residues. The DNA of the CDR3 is TGTGCCAGCTCACCACCTTTGGGGAACACTGAAGCTTTCTTT. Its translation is CASSPPLGNTEAFF.

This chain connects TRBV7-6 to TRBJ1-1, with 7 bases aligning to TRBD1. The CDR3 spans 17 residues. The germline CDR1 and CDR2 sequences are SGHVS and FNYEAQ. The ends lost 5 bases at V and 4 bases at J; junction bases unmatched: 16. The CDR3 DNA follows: TGTGCCAGCAGCCCACGCCCTGACAGGGCACTTGGCACTGAAGCTTTCTTT. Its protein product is CASSPRPDRALGTEAFF.

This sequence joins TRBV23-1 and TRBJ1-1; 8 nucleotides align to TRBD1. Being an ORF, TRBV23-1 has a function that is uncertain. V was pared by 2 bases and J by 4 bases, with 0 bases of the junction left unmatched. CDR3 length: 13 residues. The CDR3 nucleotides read TGCGCCAGCAGTCAAACAGGGGGCACTGAAGCTTTCTTT. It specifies CASSQTGGTEAFF.

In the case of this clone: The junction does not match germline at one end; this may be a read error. In DNA, the CDR3 is TGTGCTAGCAGCTTAGCCAGGGGAGAATCCAATCAGCCCCAGCATTTT. It translates to CASSLARGESNQPQHF. The V and J genes are TRBV7-7 and TRBJ1-5; D might be TRBD1 (6 bases). Germline CDR1 and CDR2: SSHAT and FNYEAQ (reference sequence). The CDR3 extends over 16 amino acids. Full variable domain (outside the CDR3, taken from reference TRBV7-7 and TRBJ1-5): GAGVSQSPRYKVTKRGQDVTLRCDPISSHATLYWYQQALGQGPEFLTYFNYEAQPDKSGLPSDRFSAERPEGSISTLTIQRTEQRDSAMYRCASSLARGESNQPQHFGDGTRLSIL.

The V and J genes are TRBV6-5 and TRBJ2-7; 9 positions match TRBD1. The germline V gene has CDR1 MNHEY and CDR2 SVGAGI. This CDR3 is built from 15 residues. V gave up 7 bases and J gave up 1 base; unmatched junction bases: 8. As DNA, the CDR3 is TGTGCCAGCACTGGACAGGGGTTGGGATCCTACGAGCAGTACTTC. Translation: CASTGQGLGSYEQYF.

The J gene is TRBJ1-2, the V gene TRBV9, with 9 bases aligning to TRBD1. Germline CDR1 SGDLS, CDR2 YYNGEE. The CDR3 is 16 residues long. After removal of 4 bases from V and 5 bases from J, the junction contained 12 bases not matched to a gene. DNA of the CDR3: TGTGCCAGCAGCTCGAGCGGGGGACAGGGTTGGTATGGCTACACCTTC. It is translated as CASSSSGGQGWYGYTF. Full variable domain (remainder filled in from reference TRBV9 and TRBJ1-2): DSGVTQTPKHLITATGQRVTLRCSPRSGDLSVYWYQQSLDQGLQFLIQYYNGEERAKGNILERFSAQQFPDLHSELNLSSLELGDSALYFCASSSSGGQGWYGYTFGSGTRLTVV.

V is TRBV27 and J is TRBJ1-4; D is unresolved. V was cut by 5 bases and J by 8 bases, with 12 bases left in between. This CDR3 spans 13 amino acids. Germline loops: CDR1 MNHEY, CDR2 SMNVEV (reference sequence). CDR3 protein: CASSLSRSEKLFF. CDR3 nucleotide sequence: TGTGCCAGCAGTCTCAGTCGGTCGGAAAAACTGTTTTTT.

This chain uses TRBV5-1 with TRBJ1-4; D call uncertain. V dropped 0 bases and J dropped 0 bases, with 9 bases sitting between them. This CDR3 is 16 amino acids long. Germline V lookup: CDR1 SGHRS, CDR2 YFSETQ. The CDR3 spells CASSLDSPATNEKLFF. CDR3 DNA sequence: TGCGCCAGCAGCTTGGACAGCCCTGCAACTAATGAAAAACTGTTTTTT.

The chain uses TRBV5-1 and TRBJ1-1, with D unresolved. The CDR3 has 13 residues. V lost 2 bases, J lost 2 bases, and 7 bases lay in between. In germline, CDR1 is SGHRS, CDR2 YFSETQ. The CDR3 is CASSFEVNTEAFF. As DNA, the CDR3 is TGCGCCAGCAGCTTCGAGGTAAACACTGAAGCTTTCTTT.

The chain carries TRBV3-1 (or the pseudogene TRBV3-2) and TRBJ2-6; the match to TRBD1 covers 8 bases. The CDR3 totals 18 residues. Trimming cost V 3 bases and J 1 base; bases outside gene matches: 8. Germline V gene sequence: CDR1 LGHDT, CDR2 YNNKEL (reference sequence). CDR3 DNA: TGTGCCAGCAGCCAGGTGACAGGGGTAAAGTCTGGGGCCAACGTCCTGACTTTC. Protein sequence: CASSQVTGVKSGANVLTF.

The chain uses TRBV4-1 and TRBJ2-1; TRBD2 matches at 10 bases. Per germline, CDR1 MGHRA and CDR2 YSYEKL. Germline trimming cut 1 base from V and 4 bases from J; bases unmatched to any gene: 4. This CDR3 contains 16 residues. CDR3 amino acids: CASSQGTSGNYNEQFF. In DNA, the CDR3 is TGCGCCAGCAGCCAAGGAACTAGCGGGAATTACAATGAGCAGTTCTTC.

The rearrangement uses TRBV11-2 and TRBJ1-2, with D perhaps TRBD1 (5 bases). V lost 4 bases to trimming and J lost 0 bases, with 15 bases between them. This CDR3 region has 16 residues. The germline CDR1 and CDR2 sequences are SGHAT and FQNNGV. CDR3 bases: TGTGCCAGCAGCTCGACCCGGGACGCTACTAACTATGGCTACACCTTC. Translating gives CASSSTRDATNYGYTF.

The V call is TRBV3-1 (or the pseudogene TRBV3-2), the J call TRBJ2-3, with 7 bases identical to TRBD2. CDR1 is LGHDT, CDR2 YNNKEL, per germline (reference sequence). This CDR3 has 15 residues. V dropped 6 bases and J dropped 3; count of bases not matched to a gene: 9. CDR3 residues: CASRGGADRTDTQYF. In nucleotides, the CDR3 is TGTGCCAGCAGGGGAGGGGCGGATCGAACAGATACGCAGTATTTT.